The clone carrying this TCR beta chain was detected ten times or more. What it recognizes is unknown. Individually, cDNA molecules had unique molecular identifiers attached to them. TCRdb used MiXCR to reprocess the 5' RACE reads, holding one entry per CDR3 protein. This repertoire shows tens of thousands of distinct CDR3 sequences, around 20% found once; its top ten account for 7.5% to 10%. These data are taken from a study of early T cells in non-severe SARS-CoV-2 infection. Study results and caveats: Missing private and CD4 specificities, VDJdb matching favored anti-spike CD8 responses.

The source is an adult who was a healthcare worker with PCR-confirmed SARS-CoV-2 infection or an uninfected control (not recorded which). The starting material was whole blood, obtained at baseline.

The CDR3 DNA sequence: TGTGCCAGCAGTTTAAGGGGGAGAGGGTACGAGCAGTACTTC. Its protein product is CASSLRGRGYEQYF. The chain uses TRBV27 and TRBJ2-7, with a possible D match to TRBD1 (6 bases). Germline V gene sequence: CDR1 MNHEY, CDR2 SMNVEV (reference sequence). The CDR3 consists of 14 residues. The V gene lost 2 bases and the J gene lost 4 bases, with 12 bases spanning the gap.